This paragraph covers one T cell receptor beta chain sequence. Its antigen is not identified. Germline V CDR1 and CDR2: SQVTM, ANQGSEA. The CDR3 runs to 11 residues. The data were taken from a study of T cells expressing NK-cell markers. Study background: Among eight sequenced donors, seven carried HCMV seropositivity while one was seronegative. Study results and caveats: The leading position in the CD3+CD56-NKG2C+ fraction of several donors also went to these clonotypes. The study found dominant NKG2C+ clonotypes at 1.0-7.0% of CD8+ T cells in five or six donors.

Reanalyzing the 5' RACE reads, TCRdb keeps one entry per CDR3 protein, without DNA. The sample has roughly 430,000 distinct CDR3 sequences. The rearrangement joins TRBV29-1 to TRBJ2-2. The sequenced material came from blood T cells: a sorted CD56 or NKG2C T cell subset, CD4+ or CD8+ T cells, or bulk PBMC T cells (not recorded which). This TCR was recovered from a woman aged 18-70 years in good health. CDR3: CSVVGLGELFF.